These 3 T cell receptor beta chains were all obtained from the same sample, sequenced in a study of T cell responses to AZD1222 COVID-19 vaccine. Produced via immunoSEQ multiplex PCR; TCRdb's table is partial and in-frame only. The table shows around 140,000 clones, with over 75% occurring only once. The sequences come from peripheral blood, collected 28 days after the second dose of the MenACWY control vaccine. The receptors come from an adult who received the MenACWY meningococcal vaccine as a control.

The chain employs TRBV7-9 and TRBJ1-3; D possibly corresponds to TRBD1 (5 bases). The ends were cut back, 5 bases at V and 0 bases at J, with 8 bases in the middle. CDR1 and CDR2 (germline): SEHNR, FQNEAQ (reference sequence). CDR3 length: 14 amino acids. This CDR3 is CASSPGTSGNTIYF. CDR3 DNA sequence: TGTGCCAGCAGCCCCGGGACCTCTGGAAACACCATATATTTT.

The V call is TRBV11-3, the J call TRBJ1-5; perhaps TRBD1 as D (5 bases). Germline V gene sequence: CDR1 SGHNT, CDR2 YENEEA. Trimming pared 8 bases from V and 0 bases from J, leaving 23 bases between. This CDR3 has 18 residues. The CDR3 bases are TGTGCCAGCCTCGTACGCCGGAGGGGCCTATATAGCAATCAGCCCCAGCATTTT. Encoded protein: CASLVRRRGLYSNQPQHF.

The rearrangement links TRBV28 to TRBJ2-1; D call uncertain. The ends were cut back, 3 bases at V and 5 bases at J, with 11 bases in the middle. There are 14 residues in the CDR3. Germline V gene data show CDR1 as MDHEN and CDR2 as SYDVKM. For the CDR3, the DNA is TGTGCCAGCAGTTTCGTAGGTGTTAACAATGAGCAGTTCTTC. Its translation: CASSFVGVNNEQFF.